The 23 T cell receptor beta chains reported below all come from one sample, sequenced in a study of blood T cell repertoires in COVID-19. Measured with immunoSEQ multiplex PCR; TCRdb has only the in-frame clones, and not every one. The sample shows a few hundred thousand clones, 70% to 90% of them seen only once. Material: peripheral blood. These receptors were collected from a human donor with COVID-19, enrolled during active disease. The donor label of this sample is uncertain.

This sequence joins TRBV7-2 and TRBJ1-2; 7 positions match TRBD1. The germline CDR1 and CDR2 sequences are SGHTA and FQGNSA. The ends lost 3 bases at V and 5 bases at J; junction bases unmatched: 6. The CDR3 is 14 residues long. CDR3 amino acids: CASSLLRDSYGYTF. The CDR3 DNA is TGTGCCAGCAGCTTGCTGAGGGACAGTTATGGCTACACCTTC. Filled out from reference TRBV7-2 and TRBJ1-2, the complete variable domain reads GAGVSQSPSNKVTEKGKDVELRCDPISGHTALYWYRQSLGQGLEFLIYFQGNSAPDKSGLPSDRFSAERTGGSVSTLTIQRTQQEDSAVYLCASSLLRDSYGYTFGSGTRLTVV.

The chain has TRBV6-5 and TRBJ1-5; D not certain. Per the germline V gene, CDR1 is MNHEY and CDR2 is SVGAGI. The CDR3 has 13 amino acids. Trimming pared 1 base from V and 5 bases from J, leaving 6 bases between. In DNA form, the CDR3 reads TGTGCCAGCAGTTACTTCCAGGATCAGCCCCAGCATTTT. Its protein is CASSYFQDQPQHF.

V gene TRBV6-5 combines with J gene TRBJ1-1; possibly TRBD1 for D (5 bases). Trimming shortened V by 5 bases and J by 5 bases, and 12 bases separated the two germline ends. Germline loops: CDR1 MNHEY, CDR2 SVGAGI. There are 13 residues in the CDR3. The CDR3 spells CASSRAGRTEAFF. In DNA form, the CDR3 reads TGTGCCAGCAGTCGGGCGGGGCGGACTGAAGCTTTCTTT.

This chain uses TRBV19 with TRBJ2-2, with TRBD2 matching 11 bases. This CDR3 is 19 amino acids long. After removal of 6 bases from V and 2 bases from J, the junction contained 14 bases not matched to a gene. The germline V gene has CDR1 LNHDA and CDR2 SQIVND (reference sequence). This CDR3 is CASSQRGTSGTINTGELFF. The CDR3 DNA reads TGTGCCAGTAGCCAACGGGGGACTAGCGGAACGATTAACACCGGGGAGCTGTTTTTT. The full variable domain, in which reference TRBV19 and TRBJ2-2 provide the parts outside the CDR3, is DGGITQSPKYLFRKEGQNVTLSCEQNLNHDAMYWYRQDPGQGLRLIYYSQIVNDFQKGDIAEGYSVSREKKESFPLTVTSAQKNPTAFYLCASSQRGTSGTINTGELFFGEGSRLTVL.

This chain connects TRBV27 to TRBJ1-5; possible D gene TRBD1, 5 bases. CDR1 is MNHEY and CDR2 is SMNVEV in the germline V gene (reference sequence). The CDR3 runs to 14 residues. The V and J ends lost 7 bases and 5 bases respectively, with 15 bases between them. In DNA, the CDR3 is TGTGCCAGCACTATCGGTGGGGCGGATCAGCCCCAGCATTTT. Translating it yields CASTIGGADQPQHF.

The CDR3 nucleotides are TGTGCCAGCAGCTCCCGACAGGGAAGGTACGAGCAGTACTTC. This sequence encodes CASSSRQGRYEQYF. The chain combines TRBV5-6 with TRBJ2-7, with 7 bases identical to TRBD1. The CDR3 covers 14 residues. CDR1 is SGHDT, CDR2 YYEEEE, per germline. The V gene end was trimmed by 3 bases and the J gene end by 4 bases; junction bases not matched to a gene: 7.

Only one count was recorded for this clone. The chain couples TRBV7-3 to TRBJ2-2; 9 bases map to TRBD2. V was pared by 4 bases and J by 0 bases, with 9 bases of the junction left unmatched. The CDR3 consists of 18 residues. CDR1 is SGHTA and CDR2 is FQGTGA in the germline V gene. CDR3 loop: CASSSPGLAGTNTGELFF. The CDR3 nucleotides are TGTGCCAGCAGCTCACCCGGGCTAGCGGGGACGAACACCGGGGAGCTGTTTTTT.

The V call is TRBV9, the J call TRBJ1-3; perhaps TRBD1 as D (6 bases). CDR1 and CDR2 from the germline V gene are SGDLS and YYNGEE. Between the trimmed V and J ends, which lost 0 bases and 2 bases, there was a span of 9 bases. The CDR3 has 15 residues. The chain's CDR3 is CASSVATGTGNTIYF. The CDR3 coding sequence is TGTGCCAGCAGCGTAGCTACAGGGACTGGAAACACCATATATTTT.

The chain joins TRBV19 to TRBJ1-3; a possible D gene is TRBD1 (6 bases). Between the trimmed V and J ends, which lost 6 bases and 0 bases, there was a span of 9 bases. The germline gives CDR1 LNHDA, CDR2 SQIVND (reference sequence). The CDR3 runs to 14 residues. The CDR3 loop is CASRRGNSGNTIYF. The CDR3 DNA reads TGTGCCAGTAGAAGGGGGAACTCTGGAAACACCATATATTTT. Variable domain in full (rest from reference TRBV19 and TRBJ1-3): DGGITQSPKYLFRKEGQNVTLSCEQNLNHDAMYWYRQDPGQGLRLIYYSQIVNDFQKGDIAEGYSVSREKKESFPLTVTSAQKNPTAFYLCASRRGNSGNTIYFGEGSWLTVV.

The gene calls are TRBV19 and TRBJ1-4; 7 nucleotides line up with TRBD1. Per the germline V gene, CDR1 is LNHDA and CDR2 is SQIVND (reference sequence). This CDR3 has 14 residues. The V segment lost 3 bases and the J segment 8 bases; nucleotides outside the gene matches: 6. This chain's CDR3 is CASSIATGTEKLFF. The CDR3 nucleotides read TGTGCCAGTAGTATCGCGACAGGGACGGAAAAACTGTTTTTT.

The chain links TRBV6-2 or TRBV6-3 to TRBJ2-3; 7 nucleotides match TRBD2. The V segment lost 0 bases and the J segment 3 bases; nucleotides outside the gene matches: 6. CDR1 is MNHEY, CDR2 SVGEGT, per germline. The CDR3 covers 16 residues. CDR3 in DNA: TGTGCCAGCAGTTACTCTGCGGGAGTGGTAACAGATACGCAGTATTTT. Translated: CASSYSAGVVTDTQYF.

This rearrangement joins TRBV19 to TRBJ2-1; a weak D match, TRBD2 (6 bases). Looked up from germline, CDR1 is LNHDA and CDR2 is SQIVND (reference sequence). This CDR3 comprises 13 residues. V gave up 6 bases and J gave up 2 bases, with 8 bases separating them. Here the CDR3 DNA reads TGTGCCAGTAGGCCGGGGGCCTACAATGAGCAGTTCTTC. It is translated as CASRPGAYNEQFF.

This sequence joins TRBV5-6 and TRBJ1-2; perhaps TRBD1 as D (5 bases). Trimming cost V 0 bases and J 1 base, with 13 bases left between them. The CDR3 spans 16 residues. CDR1 is SGHDT and CDR2 is YYEEEE in the germline V gene. The DNA for the CDR3 is TGTGCCAGCAGCTTGGAGACAGTCATGCGTAACTATGGCTACACCTTC. Translation: CASSLETVMRNYGYTF. The full variable domain, in which reference TRBV5-6 and TRBJ1-2 provide the parts outside the CDR3, is DAGVTQSPTHLIKTRGQQVTLRCSPKSGHDTVSWYQQALGQGPQFIFQYYEEEERQRGNFPDRFSGHQFPNYSSELNVNALLLGDSALYLCASSLETVMRNYGYTFGSGTRLTVV.

CDR3 protein: CASTLRGGMEIGEKLFF. In DNA form, the CDR3 reads TGTGCCAGCACCCTCAGAGGGGGAATGGAGATCGGTGAAAAACTGTTTTTT. The rearrangement links TRBV28 to TRBJ1-4; possible D gene TRBD1, 6 bases. The length of the CDR3 is 17 residues. CDR1 is MDHEN, CDR2 SYDVKM, per germline. V lost 7 bases and J 7 bases, leaving 25 bases between the germline ends.

Judged by abundance, this clone is large. V is TRBV5-1 and J is TRBJ2-7, with 14 nucleotides matching TRBD2. This CDR3 is built from 16 residues. Per the germline V gene, CDR1 is SGHRS and CDR2 is YFSETQ. V shed 3 bases, J shed 4 bases, and the junction held 6 bases outside the gene matches. The CDR3 coding sequence is TGCGCCAGCAGCTCAGGGACTAGCGGGAGTAAGTACGAGCAGTACTTC. Translation: CASSSGTSGSKYEQYF.

V is TRBV5-1 and J is TRBJ1-3; unclear D gene. The CDR3 is made up of 12 amino acids. The germline V gene has CDR1 SGHRS and CDR2 YFSETQ. Trimming removed 4 bases at V and 3 bases at J, with 5 bases between. The CDR3, as DNA: TGCGCCAGCAGCAGCCTTGGAAACACCATATATTTT. Its translation is CASSSLGNTIYF.

The chain combines TRBV21-1 with TRBJ1-2. TRBV21-1 is noted as a pseudogene. The CDR3 has 15 residues. The CDR3 is CASSKAFGGTGGYTF. The CDR3 DNA reads TGTGCCAGCAGCAAAGCTTTCGGGGGAACGGGGGGCTACACCTTC.

J is TRBJ2-2 and V is TRBV9; possibly TRBD2 for D (5 bases). CDR3 length: 15 residues. Germline CDR1 and CDR2: SGDLS and YYNGEE. V shed 2 bases and J shed 2 bases, with 10 bases lying between them. CDR3 sequence: CASSVGVPNTGELFF. The CDR3 coding sequence is TGTGCCAGCAGCGTCGGGGTCCCCAACACCGGGGAGCTGTTTTTT.

This clone has a single count. This sequence joins TRBV19 and TRBJ1-5, with 9 bases identical to TRBD1. This CDR3 spans 14 amino acids. The V gene's germline CDR1 is LNHDA and CDR2 SQIVND (reference sequence). After removal of 10 bases from V and 5 bases from J, the junction contained 9 bases not matched to a gene. CDR3 region: CATRDREVDQPQHF. CDR3 bases: TGTGCCACCCGGGACAGGGAGGTTGATCAGCCCCAGCATTTT.

This chain uses TRBV11-2 with TRBJ1-2; D perhaps matches TRBD1 (6 bases). V was clipped by 5 bases and J by 1 base, with 23 bases between them. Germline V gene sequence: CDR1 SGHAT, CDR2 FQNNGV. The CDR3 spans 18 residues. Written as DNA, the CDR3 is TGTGCCAGCAGCCCCGCCCAACCCCACAGGGTTGATAACTATGGCTACACCTTC. Its protein is CASSPAQPHRVDNYGYTF. Filled out from reference TRBV11-2 and TRBJ1-2, the complete variable domain reads EAGVAQSPRYKIIEKRQSVAFWCNPISGHATLYWYQQILGQGPKLLIQFQNNGVVDDSQLPKDRFSAERLKGVDSTLKIQPAKLEDSAVYLCASSPAQPHRVDNYGYTFGSGTRLTVV.

This clone has just one count. The chain joins TRBV7-2 to TRBJ1-2, with D hard to call. The germline gives CDR1 SGHTA, CDR2 FQGNSA. This CDR3 region has 14 residues. V was pared by 0 bases and J by 4 bases, with 9 bases between. The CDR3 loop is CASSLAGGFYGYTF. The CDR3 coding sequence is TGTGCCAGCAGCTTAGCGGGAGGGTTCTATGGCTACACCTTC.

This rearrangement joins TRBV3-1 (or the pseudogene TRBV3-2) to TRBJ1-1; 7 bases line up with TRBD1. V lost 6 bases, J lost 3 bases, and 7 bases stayed unmatched. Germline CDR1 is LGHDT and CDR2 is YNNKEL (reference sequence). The CDR3 consists of 14 residues. CDR3 sequence reads: CASSPEQGHTEAFF. Written as DNA, the CDR3 is TGTGCCAGCAGTCCCGAACAGGGGCACACTGAAGCTTTCTTT.

This clone has a single count. The V and J genes are TRBV9 and TRBJ2-6; TRBD2 might be the D (6 bases). CDR3 length equals 17 residues. The germline V gene encodes CDR1 SGDLS and CDR2 YYNGEE. Trimming took off 2 bases at V and 0 bases at J, with 12 bases between the two ends. The CDR3 region has the DNA TGTGCCAGCAGCGTGGGACTGATCAACTCTGGGGCCAACGTCCTGACTTTC. Translating gives CASSVGLINSGANVLTF.